A single sample is the source of the 22 T cell receptor beta chains below, sequenced in a study of blood T cells in healthy people across ages. A sample-barcoded 5' primer and a J-beta primer mix were used in a second PCR of roughly 7 to 12 cycles. TCRdb recomputed calls from the 5' RACE reads with MiXCR, one row per CDR3 protein. The sample lists 800,000 to 950,000 distinct CDR3 sequences, approximately 35% occurring once. Sample: blood. These receptors were taken from a man between 18 and 35 years old in good health.

Here the CDR3 DNA reads TGTGCCAGCAGCTCAAGGAGGGGGCCCGGCAACATTCAGTACTTC. Amino acid sequence: CASSSRRGPGNIQYF. This chain links TRBV13 with TRBJ2-4, with D maybe TRBD1 (7 bases). This CDR3 is built from 15 residues. Germline assignment: CDR1 PRHDT and CDR2 FYEKMQ (reference sequence). The ends were cut back, 4 bases at V and 7 bases at J, with 17 bases in the middle.

The table lists this clonotype with many counts. The rearrangement joins TRBV4-3 to TRBJ2-1; the match to TRBD2 covers 10 bases. Germline V lookup: CDR1 LGHNA, CDR2 YSLEER. CDR3 length: 18 residues. V shed 0 bases and J 7 bases; nucleotides not matched to a gene: 12. The CDR3 DNA sequence: TGCGCCAGCAGCCAAGAACTGGGGACAGCGGGGGGGCGTAATGAGCAGTTCTTC. Protein: CASSQELGTAGGRNEQFF.

This chain connects TRBV20-1 to TRBJ2-6, with D perhaps being TRBD1 or TRBD2 (5 bases each). The CDR3 has 15 residues. Germline V CDR1 and CDR2: DFQATT, SNEGSKA (reference sequence). V was cut by 1 base and J by 0 bases, with 7 bases left in between. This CDR3 is CSARGGFSGANVLTF. The CDR3 region has the DNA TGCAGTGCTAGAGGGGGGTTCTCTGGGGCCAACGTCCTGACTTTC.

This clonotype was recorded at least ten times. The chain is built from TRBV6-5 and TRBJ2-5; D remains ambiguous. This CDR3 comprises 13 residues. The V end was cut by 0 bases, the J end by 3 bases, with 5 bases between. In germline, CDR1 is MNHEY, CDR2 SVGAGI. The CDR3 nucleotides are TGTGCCAGCAGTTACTCTCCGGAAGAGACCCAGTACTTC. Its protein is CASSYSPEETQYF.

This clonotype came up many times. The gene calls are TRBV4-3 and TRBJ2-5, with a tentative D call TRBD2 (6 bases). The V end lost 4 bases, the J end lost 9 bases, and 18 bases lay between the germline ends. In germline, CDR1 is LGHNA, CDR2 YSLEER. This CDR3 is 14 amino acids long. CDR3 nucleotides: TGCGCCAGCAGCCGCGGGGACCGCCCCGGGCCCCAGTACTTC. This encodes CASSRGDRPGPQYF.

This clonotype was counted ten times or more. The genes are TRBV2 and TRBJ2-7; D uncertain. This CDR3 has 14 residues. V lost 6 bases and J 3 bases, leaving 15 bases between the germline ends. Germline-derived CDR1 and CDR2 are SNHLY and FYNNEI. CDR3 DNA sequence: TGTGCCAGCAGCTCTAGTACATTAGGCTACGAGCAGTACTTC. Protein: CASSSSTLGYEQYF.

A note on this clonotype: A much larger clone differs from this one at a single base, so this may be a read error. The chain recombines TRBV12-3 or TRBV12-4 with TRBJ2-5; TRBD1 might be the D (6 bases). The CDR3 sequence is 14 residues long. The V gene lost 6 bases and the J gene lost 2 bases, with 13 bases spanning the gap. The CDR3 sequence is CASRLRDKQETQYF. CDR3 DNA: TGTGCCAGCAGGTTACGGGACAAACAAGAGACCCAGTACTTC.

This clonotype came up a few times. This sequence joins TRBV28 and TRBJ2-7; maybe TRBD1 (5 bases). V gave up 6 bases and J gave up 4 bases, with 13 bases separating them. Germline CDR1 reads MDHEN; CDR2 reads SYDVKM. The CDR3 sequence is 13 residues long. The CDR3 DNA sequence: TGTGCCAGCAGCCCCCGGACACCTTACGAGCAGTACTTC. Translated, it gives CASSPRTPYEQYF.

This rearrangement joins TRBV18 to TRBJ1-5; TRBD1 matches at 8 bases. Germline assignment: CDR1 KGHSH and CDR2 LQKENI. V lost 3 bases and J lost 9; bases outside the gene matches: 10. CDR3 length: 15 residues. The CDR3 sequence is CASSPGQEGLAPQHF. In nucleotides, the CDR3 is TGTGCCAGCTCACCGGGACAGGAGGGTTTGGCGCCCCAGCATTTT.

Note on this clonotype: This may arise from a read error, as a much more abundant clone is one base away. The chain is built from TRBV12-3 or TRBV12-4 and TRBJ2-3; D gene uncertain. Trimming took off 11 bases at V and 0 bases at J, with 12 bases between the two ends. This CDR3 contains 13 residues. In DNA, the CDR3 is TGTGCCGGCAAAGGGTCGAGCACAGATACGCAGTATTTT. Amino acids: CAGKGSSTDTQYF.

This clonotype was recorded a few times. The V gene is TRBV20-1, the J gene TRBJ2-3; D is perhaps TRBD2 (5 bases). V gave up 2 bases and J gave up 6 bases, with 15 bases separating them. Looked up from germline, CDR1 is DFQATT and CDR2 is SNEGSKA (reference sequence). The CDR3 has 14 amino acids. CDR3 bases: TGCAGTGCTAGATCGGGCCTTGGCGGGGATACGCAGTATTTT. It is translated as CSARSGLGGDTQYF.

This clonotype was seen a handful of times. The junction departs from the called germline gene at one end, perhaps through a read error. The chain couples TRBV7-9 to TRBJ1-5; no firm D call. This CDR3 is built from 14 residues. Germline V gene lookup returns CDR1 SEHNR and CDR2 FQNEAQ (reference sequence). CDR3 in DNA: TGTACCAGCAGCCCCGCGGAGGGCAATCAGCCCCAGCATTTT. Translation: CTSSPAEGNQPQHF. Variable domain in full (rest from reference TRBV7-9 and TRBJ1-5): DTGVSQNPRHKITKRGQNVTFRCDPISEHNRLYWYRQTLGQGPEFLTYFQNEAQLEKSRLLSDRFSAERPKGSFSTLEIQRTEQGDSAMYLCTSSPAEGNQPQHFGDGTRLSIL.

The chain is built from TRBV10-3 and TRBJ1-1; a possible D gene is TRBD1 (5 bases). This CDR3 comprises 13 residues. V lost 6 bases and J 3 bases, leaving 11 bases between the germline ends. Germline CDR1 is ENHRY and CDR2 is SYGVKD. The DNA of the CDR3 is TGTGCCATCAGCGCTGGGGACCACACTGAAGCTTTCTTT. Amino acids: CAISAGDHTEAFF.

This clonotype was seen a handful of times. This sequence joins TRBV4-3 and TRBJ1-2, with a possible D match to TRBD1 (5 bases). The V and J ends lost 0 bases and 0 bases respectively, with 11 bases between them. The germline gives CDR1 LGHNA, CDR2 YSLEER. The CDR3 contains 16 residues. CDR3 region: CASSQDLRATNYGYTF. The CDR3 bases are TGCGCCAGCAGCCAAGATCTCAGGGCGACTAACTATGGCTACACCTTC.

This clonotype was counted between two and nine times. V and J are TRBV18 and TRBJ2-7; D uncertain. V dropped 1 base and J dropped 0 bases, with 10 bases sitting between them. Germline V lookup: CDR1 KGHSH, CDR2 LQKENI. The CDR3 has 15 residues. CDR3 amino acids: CASSPRELSSYEQYF. The DNA of the CDR3 is TGTGCCAGCTCACCACGTGAGTTGAGCTCCTACGAGCAGTACTTC.

V usage is TRBV4-1 and J usage is TRBJ1-6, with D possibly TRBD1 on 5 matching bases. This CDR3 comprises 14 residues. Germline V gene sequence: CDR1 MGHRA, CDR2 YSYEKL. The ends were cut back, 4 bases at V and 5 bases at J, with 9 bases in the middle. The CDR3 nucleotides are TGCGCCAGCAGCCGGGACGGGGATAATTCACCCCTCCACTTT. Translating it yields CASSRDGDNSPLHF.

This clonotype showed up just a few times. V and J are TRBV29-1 and TRBJ2-2; D tentatively fits TRBD1 or TRBD2 (5 bases each). This CDR3 spans 13 amino acids. CDR1 SQVTM and CDR2 ANQGSEA come from the germline V gene. Trimming stripped 8 bases from V and 3 bases from J, with 13 bases between. CDR3 sequence reads: CSLRDGDTGELFF. Here the CDR3 DNA reads TGCAGCTTAAGGGACGGAGACACCGGGGAGCTGTTTTTT.

This clonotype was picked up a small number of times. The chain joins TRBV6-2 or TRBV6-3 to TRBJ1-4; 9 bases agree with TRBD1. This CDR3 comprises 15 residues. Germline V gives CDR1 MNHEY, CDR2 SVGEGT. V was pared by 6 bases and J by 8 bases, with 10 bases of the junction left unmatched. DNA of the CDR3: TGTGCCAGCAGAGACCCTGGACAGGGGCGAGAAAAACTGTTTTTT. It is translated as CASRDPGQGREKLFF.

This clonotype occurred a few times. The chain joins TRBV7-9 to TRBJ1-2; D is unclear. V was trimmed by 1 base and J by 6 bases, leaving 12 bases between them. CDR1 is SEHNR and CDR2 is FQNEAQ in the germline V gene (reference sequence). CDR3 length: 14 residues. CDR3 amino acids: CASSLVQSGDGYTF. The DNA for the CDR3 is TGTGCCAGCAGCTTAGTACAGAGTGGGGATGGCTACACCTTC.

For this clonotype: This may be a read error, as it is one base from a much larger clone. The chain uses TRBV7-6 and TRBJ1-2; weak D call: TRBD1 (5 bases). Germline values: CDR1 SGHVS, CDR2 FNYEAQ. The CDR3 is made up of 15 amino acids. The CDR3 nucleotides read TGTGCCAGCAGCCCCGAAGCCGGGACGAACTATGACTACACCTTC. This codes for CASSPEAGTNYDYTF.

This clonotype has a count of ten or more. The chain has TRBV29-1 and TRBJ2-4; unclear D gene. The CDR3 contains 14 residues. Trimming left V 6 bases short and J 0 bases short, with 12 bases between. In germline, CDR1 is SQVTM, CDR2 ANQGSEA. CDR3 region: CSVKPRLAKNIQYF. The CDR3 nucleotides read TGCAGCGTAAAACCAAGACTAGCCAAAAACATTCAGTACTTC.

This clonotype appeared many times. The V gene is TRBV24-1, the J gene TRBJ2-5; D not resolved. V lost 1 base and J lost 5, with 7 bases in between. Germline assignment: CDR1 KGHDR and CDR2 SFDVKD. This CDR3 spans 13 amino acids. The CDR3 region is CATSDFKGETQYF. DNA for the CDR3: TGTGCCACCAGTGATTTCAAAGGGGAGACCCAGTACTTC.